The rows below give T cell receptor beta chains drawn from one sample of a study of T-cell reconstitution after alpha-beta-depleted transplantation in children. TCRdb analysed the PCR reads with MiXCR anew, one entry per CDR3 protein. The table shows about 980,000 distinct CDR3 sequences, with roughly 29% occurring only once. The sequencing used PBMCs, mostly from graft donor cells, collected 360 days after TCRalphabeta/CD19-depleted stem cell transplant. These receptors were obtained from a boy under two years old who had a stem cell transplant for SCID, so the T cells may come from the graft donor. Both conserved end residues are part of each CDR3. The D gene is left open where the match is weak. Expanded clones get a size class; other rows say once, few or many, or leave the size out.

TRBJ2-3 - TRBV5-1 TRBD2 CASSLEAGGSTNTHYF TGCGCCAGCAGCTTGGAAGCGGGGGGAAGCACAAATACGCATTATTTT
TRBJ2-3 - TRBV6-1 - CASRFTGLRLDTQYF TGTGCCAGCAGGTTTACAGGGTTACGGTTGGATACGCAGTATTTT
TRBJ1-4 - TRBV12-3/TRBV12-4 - CASSRGDTTNEKLFF TGTGCCAGCAGCCGCGGGGACACAACTAATGAAAAACTGTTTTTT
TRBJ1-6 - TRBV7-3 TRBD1 CASSLTVTGWGSSYNSPLHF TGTGCCAGCAGCTTAACCGTGACAGGGTGGGGGAGCTCCTATAATTCACCCCTCCACTTT
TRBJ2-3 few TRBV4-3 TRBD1 CASSQDSWTGVPDTQYF TGCGCCAGCAGCCAAGATAGCTGGACAGGGGTCCCAGATACGCAGTATTTT
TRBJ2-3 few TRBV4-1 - CASSQDPHTDTQYF TGCGCCAGCAGCCAAGACCCCCACACAGATACGCAGTATTTT
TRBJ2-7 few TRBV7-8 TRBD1 CASSPRGTGSYEQYF TGTGCCAGCAGCCCGAGAGGGACAGGTTCCTACGAGCAGTACTTC
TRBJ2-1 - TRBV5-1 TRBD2 CASSLASGGPIKEFF TGCGCCAGCAGCTTGGCTAGCGGGGGGCCCATCAAAGAGTTCTTC
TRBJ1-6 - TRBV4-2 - CASSPSGSYNSPLHF TGTGCCAGCAGCCCCTCGGGGTCCTATAATTCACCCCTCCACTTT
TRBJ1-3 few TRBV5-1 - CASSSQRGNTIYF TGCGCCAGCAGCTCCCAGCGGGGAAACACCATATATTTT
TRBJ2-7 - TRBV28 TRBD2 CASSFAGGAYEQYF TGTGCCAGCAGTTTCGCGGGGGGGGCCTACGAGCAGTACTTC